Included here is one T cell receptor (beta chain) sequence, with context. An end of the junction differs from the germline gene, which may be a read error. The data belong to a study of CD8 T cells in Susac syndrome. The germline gives CDR1 MGHRA, CDR2 YSYEKL. The CDR3 extends over 16 amino acids. TEMRA cells were FACS-enriched, unlike CD8+ and CD4+ T cells, which were negatively isolated. With random hexamers, roughly 0.45 to 1 ug RNA was reverse transcribed. The TCR beta CDR3 was amplified by immunoSEQ multiplex PCR across 54 Vbeta, 13 Jbeta. A single record per CDR3 protein comes from TCRdb applying MiXCR to the immunoSEQ multiplex PCR reads. The sample includes 400,000 to 550,000 distinct CDR3 sequences, 85% to 90% seen only once; the top ten take around 0.12%.

The V gene is TRBV4-1, the J gene TRBJ2-1; 11 nucleotides line up with TRBD2. The sample consisted of CD8+ T cells from PBMCs. This clonotype was obtained from a human donor with multiple sclerosis. The CDR3 DNA follows: TGCGCCAGCAGCCAAGCTGGGACTAGCGGAAACAATGGGCAGTTCTTC. It yields the protein CASSQAGTSGNNGQFF.